In its sample, the clone carrying this TCR beta chain was seen a few times. What it binds is unknown. A single record per CDR3 protein comes from TCRdb applying MiXCR to the 5' RACE reads. Among 100,000 to 150,000 distinct CDR3 sequences listed, around 9.8% were seen once. These data originate in a study of T cells after yellow fever vaccination. Study results and caveats: A large majority of primary-vaccination clones showed up again after the booster (just under 97% CD4, 88% CD8). High-abundance clonotypes from the bulk population could contaminate FACS-sorted repertoires.

The clonotype comes from a man aged 18 to 30 who received the YFV17D yellow fever vaccine. Sequencing was performed on CD8+ T cells sorted from PBMCs, taken on the day of the yellow fever booster vaccination.

The CDR3 reads CASSWAHEQYF. As DNA, the CDR3 is TGTGCCAGCAGCTGGGCCCACGAGCAGTACTTC. V is TRBV7-9 and J is TRBJ2-7; D remains ambiguous. CDR3 size: 11 residues. V lost 4 bases and J lost 5, with 6 bases in between. Germline CDR1 SEHNR, CDR2 FQNEAQ (reference sequence). The entire variable domain, with the rest obtained from reference TRBV7-9 and TRBJ2-7, is as follows: DTGVSQNPRHKITKRGQNVTFRCDPISEHNRLYWYRQTLGQGPEFLTYFQNEAQLEKSRLLSDRFSAERPKGSFSTLEIQRTEQGDSAMYLCASSWAHEQYFGPGTRLTVT.